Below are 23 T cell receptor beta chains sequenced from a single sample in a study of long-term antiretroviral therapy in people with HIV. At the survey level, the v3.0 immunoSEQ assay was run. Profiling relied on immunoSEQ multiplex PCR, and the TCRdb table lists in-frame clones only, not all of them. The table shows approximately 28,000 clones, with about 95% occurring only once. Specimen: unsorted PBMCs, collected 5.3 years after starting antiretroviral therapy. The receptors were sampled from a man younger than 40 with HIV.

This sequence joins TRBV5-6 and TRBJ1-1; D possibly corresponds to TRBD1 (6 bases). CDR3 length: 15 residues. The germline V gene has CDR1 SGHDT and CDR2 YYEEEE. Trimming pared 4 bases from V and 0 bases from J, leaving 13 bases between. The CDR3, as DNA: TGTGCCAGCAGCAACTCCGGGACAATGAACACTGAAGCTTTCTTT. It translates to CASSNSGTMNTEAFF.

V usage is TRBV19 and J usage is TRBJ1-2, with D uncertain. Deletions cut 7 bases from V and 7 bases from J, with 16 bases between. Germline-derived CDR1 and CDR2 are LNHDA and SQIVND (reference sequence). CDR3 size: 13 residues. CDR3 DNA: TGTGCCAGTATGGAAGGGCCCCTCGGTGGCTACACCTTC. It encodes CASMEGPLGGYTF.

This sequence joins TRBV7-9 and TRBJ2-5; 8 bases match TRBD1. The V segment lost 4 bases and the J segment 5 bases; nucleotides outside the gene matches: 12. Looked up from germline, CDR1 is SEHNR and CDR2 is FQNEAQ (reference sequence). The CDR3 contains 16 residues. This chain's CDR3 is CASSYRGTGAEETQYF. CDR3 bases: TGTGCCAGCAGCTATCGTGGGACAGGTGCGGAGGAGACCCAGTACTTC.

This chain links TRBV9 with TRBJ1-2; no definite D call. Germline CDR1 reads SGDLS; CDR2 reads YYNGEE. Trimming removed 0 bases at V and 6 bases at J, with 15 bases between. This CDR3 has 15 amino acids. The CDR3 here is CASSVGLLGSNGYTF. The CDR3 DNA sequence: TGTGCCAGCAGCGTAGGCCTCCTCGGGAGCAATGGCTACACCTTC.

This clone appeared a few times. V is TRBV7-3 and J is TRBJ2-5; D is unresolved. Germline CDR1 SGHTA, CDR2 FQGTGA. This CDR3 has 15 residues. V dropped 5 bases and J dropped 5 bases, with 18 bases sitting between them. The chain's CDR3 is CASSPVSGTVETQYF. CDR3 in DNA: TGTGCCAGCAGCCCCGTTTCGGGTACAGTGGAGACCCAGTACTTC.

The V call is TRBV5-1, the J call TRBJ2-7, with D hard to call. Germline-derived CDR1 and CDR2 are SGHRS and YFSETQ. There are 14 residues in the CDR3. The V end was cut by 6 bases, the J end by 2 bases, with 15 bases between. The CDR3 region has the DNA TGCGCCAGCACACAACCCACAGAGACCTACGAGCAGTACTTC. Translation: CASTQPTETYEQYF.

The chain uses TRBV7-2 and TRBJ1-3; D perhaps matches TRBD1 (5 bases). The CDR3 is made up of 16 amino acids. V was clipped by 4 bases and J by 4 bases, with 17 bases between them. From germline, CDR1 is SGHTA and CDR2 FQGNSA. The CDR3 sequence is CASSSVIAGFGNTIYF. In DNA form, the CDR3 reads TGTGCCAGCAGCTCCGTTATCGCAGGGTTCGGAAACACCATATATTTT.

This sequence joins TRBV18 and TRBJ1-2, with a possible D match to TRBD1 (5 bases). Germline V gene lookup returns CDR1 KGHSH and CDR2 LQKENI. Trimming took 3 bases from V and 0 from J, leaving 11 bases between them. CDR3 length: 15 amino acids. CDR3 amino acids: CASSPGATANYGYTF. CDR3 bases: TGTGCCAGCTCACCCGGGGCTACAGCTAACTATGGCTACACCTTC.

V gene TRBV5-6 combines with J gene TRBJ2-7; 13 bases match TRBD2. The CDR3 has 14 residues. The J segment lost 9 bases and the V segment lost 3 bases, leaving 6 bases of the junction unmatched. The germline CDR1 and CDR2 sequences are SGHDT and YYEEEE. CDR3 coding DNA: TGTGCCAGCAGCTCCGGACTAGCGGGGGTGCGGCAGTACTTC. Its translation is CASSSGLAGVRQYF.

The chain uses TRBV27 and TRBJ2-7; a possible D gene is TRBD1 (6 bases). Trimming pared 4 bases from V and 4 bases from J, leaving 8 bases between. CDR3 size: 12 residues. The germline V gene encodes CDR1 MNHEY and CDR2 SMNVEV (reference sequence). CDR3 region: CASSSQGYEQYF. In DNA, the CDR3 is TGTGCCAGCAGTTCACAGGGATACGAGCAGTACTTC.

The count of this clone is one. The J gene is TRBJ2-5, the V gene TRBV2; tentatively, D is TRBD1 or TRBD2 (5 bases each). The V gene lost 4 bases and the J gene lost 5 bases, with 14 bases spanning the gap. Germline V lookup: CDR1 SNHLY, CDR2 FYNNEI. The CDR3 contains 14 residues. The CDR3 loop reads CASSGAGAGETQYF. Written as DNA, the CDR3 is TGTGCCAGCAGTGGCGCCGGGGCCGGTGAGACCCAGTACTTC.

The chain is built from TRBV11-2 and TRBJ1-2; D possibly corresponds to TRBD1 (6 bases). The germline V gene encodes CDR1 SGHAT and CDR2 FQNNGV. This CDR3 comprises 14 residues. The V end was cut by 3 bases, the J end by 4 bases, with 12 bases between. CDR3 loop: CASSFSGESYGYTF. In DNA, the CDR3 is TGTGCCAGCAGCTTTTCAGGGGAGTCCTATGGCTACACCTTC.

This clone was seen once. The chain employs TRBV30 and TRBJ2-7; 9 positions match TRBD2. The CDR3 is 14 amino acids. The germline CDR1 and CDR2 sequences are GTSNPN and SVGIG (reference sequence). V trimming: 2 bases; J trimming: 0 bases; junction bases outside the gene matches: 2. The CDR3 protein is CAWSLAGPSYEQYF. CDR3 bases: TGTGCCTGGAGTCTAGCGGGGCCCTCCTACGAGCAGTACTTC.

CDR3 region: CASSARRGSYNEQFF. CDR3 DNA: TGTGCCAGCAGTGCTAGGAGGGGCTCCTACAATGAGCAGTTCTTC. The rearrangement joins TRBV2 to TRBJ2-1; maybe TRBD2 (6 bases). Looked up from germline, CDR1 is SNHLY and CDR2 is FYNNEI. The CDR3 totals 15 residues. V was cut by 4 bases and J by 0 bases, with 10 bases left in between.

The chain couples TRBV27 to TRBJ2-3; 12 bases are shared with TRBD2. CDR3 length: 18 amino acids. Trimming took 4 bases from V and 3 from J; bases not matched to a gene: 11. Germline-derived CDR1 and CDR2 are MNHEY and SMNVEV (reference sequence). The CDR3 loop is CASSSPISTSGRTDTQYF. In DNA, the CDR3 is TGTGCCAGCAGTTCCCCCATCTCGACTAGCGGGAGAACAGATACGCAGTATTTT.

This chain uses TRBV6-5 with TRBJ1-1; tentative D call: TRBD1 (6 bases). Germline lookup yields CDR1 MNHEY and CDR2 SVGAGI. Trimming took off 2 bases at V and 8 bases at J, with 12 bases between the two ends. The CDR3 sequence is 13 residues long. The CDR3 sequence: CASSYGGSQEAFF. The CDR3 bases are TGTGCCAGCAGTTACGGGGGCAGCCAAGAAGCTTTCTTT.

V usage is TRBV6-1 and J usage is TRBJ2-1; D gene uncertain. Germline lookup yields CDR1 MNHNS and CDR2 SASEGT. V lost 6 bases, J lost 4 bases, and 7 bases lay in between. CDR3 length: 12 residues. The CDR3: CASRETYNEQFF. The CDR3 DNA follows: TGTGCCAGCAGAGAGACATACAATGAGCAGTTCTTC.

This CDR3 is CASSPSWGQSSGNTIYF. The CDR3 region has the DNA TGTGCCAGTAGTCCCTCCTGGGGCCAGAGCTCTGGAAACACCATATATTTT. The chain carries TRBV19 and TRBJ1-3, with D tentatively TRBD1 (5 bases). Germline values: CDR1 LNHDA, CDR2 SQIVND (reference sequence). The CDR3 runs 17 residues. The germline V and J ends were trimmed by 5 bases and 0 bases, with 17 bases remaining between them.

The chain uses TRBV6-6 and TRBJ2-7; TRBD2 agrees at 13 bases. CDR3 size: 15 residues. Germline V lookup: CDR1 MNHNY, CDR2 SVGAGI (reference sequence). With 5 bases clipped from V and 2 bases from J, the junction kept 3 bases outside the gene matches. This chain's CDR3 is CASSNGLAGAYEQYF. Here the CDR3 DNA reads TGTGCCAGCAGTAACGGACTAGCGGGGGCCTACGAGCAGTACTTC.

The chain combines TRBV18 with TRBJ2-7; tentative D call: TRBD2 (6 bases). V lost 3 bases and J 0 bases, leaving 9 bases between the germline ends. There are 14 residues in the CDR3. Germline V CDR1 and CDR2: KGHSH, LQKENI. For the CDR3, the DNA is TGTGCCAGCTCACCGATAGCGGACTCCTACGAGCAGTACTTC. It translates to CASSPIADSYEQYF.

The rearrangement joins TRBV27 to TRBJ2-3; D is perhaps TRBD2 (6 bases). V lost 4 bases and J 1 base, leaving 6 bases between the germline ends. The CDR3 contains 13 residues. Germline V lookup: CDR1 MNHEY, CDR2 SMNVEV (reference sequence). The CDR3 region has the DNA TGTGCCAGCAGTTCGGGAGGCACAGATACGCAGTATTTT. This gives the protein CASSSGGTDTQYF.

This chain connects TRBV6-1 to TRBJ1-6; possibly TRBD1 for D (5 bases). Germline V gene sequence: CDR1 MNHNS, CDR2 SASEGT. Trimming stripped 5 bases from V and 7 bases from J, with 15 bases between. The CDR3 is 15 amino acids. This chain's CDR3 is CASSRGHGKNSPLHF. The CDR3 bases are TGTGCCAGCAGTCGTGGACACGGTAAAAATTCACCCCTCCACTTT.

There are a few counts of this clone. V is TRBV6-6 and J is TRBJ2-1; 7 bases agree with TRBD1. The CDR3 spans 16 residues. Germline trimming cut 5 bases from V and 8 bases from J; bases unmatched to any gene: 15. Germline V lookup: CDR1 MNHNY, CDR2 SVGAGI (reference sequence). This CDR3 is CASSRDQTGSVDEQFF. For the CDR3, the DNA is TGTGCCAGCAGTCGCGACCAGACAGGGTCGGTGGATGAGCAGTTCTTC.